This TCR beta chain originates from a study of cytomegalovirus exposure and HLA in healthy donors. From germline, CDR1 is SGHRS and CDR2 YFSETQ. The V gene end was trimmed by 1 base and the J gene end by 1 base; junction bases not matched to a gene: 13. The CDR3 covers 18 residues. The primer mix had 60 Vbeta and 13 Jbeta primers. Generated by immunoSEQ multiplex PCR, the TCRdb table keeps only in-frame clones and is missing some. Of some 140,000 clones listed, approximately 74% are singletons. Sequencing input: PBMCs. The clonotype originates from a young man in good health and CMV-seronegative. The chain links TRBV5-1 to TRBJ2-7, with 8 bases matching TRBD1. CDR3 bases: TGCGCCAGCAGCTTGTATAACGACCGGGACAGGCGGTCCTACGAGCAGTACTTC. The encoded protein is CASSLYNDRDRRSYEQYF.